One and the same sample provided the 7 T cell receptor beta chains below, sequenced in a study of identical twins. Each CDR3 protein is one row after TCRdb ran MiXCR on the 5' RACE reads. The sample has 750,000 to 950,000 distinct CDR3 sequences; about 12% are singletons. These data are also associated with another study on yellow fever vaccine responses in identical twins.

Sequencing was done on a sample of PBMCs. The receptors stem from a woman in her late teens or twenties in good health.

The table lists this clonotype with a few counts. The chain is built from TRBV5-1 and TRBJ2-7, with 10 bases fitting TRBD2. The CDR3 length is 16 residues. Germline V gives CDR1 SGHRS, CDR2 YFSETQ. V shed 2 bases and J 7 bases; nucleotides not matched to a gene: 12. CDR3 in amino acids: CASSFLAGEGGREQYF. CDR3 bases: TGCGCCAGCAGCTTTCTAGCGGGAGAAGGGGGGCGAGAGCAGTACTTC.

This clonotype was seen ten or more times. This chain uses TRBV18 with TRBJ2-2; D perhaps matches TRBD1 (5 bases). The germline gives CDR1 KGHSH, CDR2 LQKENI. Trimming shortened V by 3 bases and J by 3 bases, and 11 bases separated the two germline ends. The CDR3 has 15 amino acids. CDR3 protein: CASSPSPGYTGELFF. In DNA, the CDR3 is TGTGCCAGCTCACCGAGTCCAGGGTACACCGGGGAGCTGTTTTTT.

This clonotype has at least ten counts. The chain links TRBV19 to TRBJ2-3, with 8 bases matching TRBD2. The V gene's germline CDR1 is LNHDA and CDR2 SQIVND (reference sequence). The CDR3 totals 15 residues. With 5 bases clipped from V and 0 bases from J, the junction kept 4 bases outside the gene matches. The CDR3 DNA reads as TGTGCCAGTAGTCAGCGGGGGACTAGCACAGATACGCAGTATTTT. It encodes CASSQRGTSTDTQYF.

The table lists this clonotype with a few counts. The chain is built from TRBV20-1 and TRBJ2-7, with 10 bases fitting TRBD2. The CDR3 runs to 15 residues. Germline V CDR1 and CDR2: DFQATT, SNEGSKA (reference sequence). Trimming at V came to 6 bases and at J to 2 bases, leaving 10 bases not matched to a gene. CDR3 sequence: CSALGASGGTYEQYV. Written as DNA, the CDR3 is TGCAGTGCCCTCGGGGCTAGCGGGGGAACCTACGAGCAGTACGTC.

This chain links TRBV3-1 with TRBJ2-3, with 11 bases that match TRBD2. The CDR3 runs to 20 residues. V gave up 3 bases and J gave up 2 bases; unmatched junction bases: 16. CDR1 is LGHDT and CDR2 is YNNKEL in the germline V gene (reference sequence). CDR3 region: CASSQRTSGGPSPTTDTQYF. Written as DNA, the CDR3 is TGTGCCAGCAGCCAGCGAACTAGCGGGGGCCCATCGCCGACCACAGATACGCAGTATTTT.

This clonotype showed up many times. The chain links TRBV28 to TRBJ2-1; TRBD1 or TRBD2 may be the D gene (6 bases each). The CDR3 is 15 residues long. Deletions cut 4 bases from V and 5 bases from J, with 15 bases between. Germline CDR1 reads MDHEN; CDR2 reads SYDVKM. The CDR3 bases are TGTGCCAGCAGTTCCCCGGGGGCCGGAAACAATGAGCAGTTCTTC. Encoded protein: CASSSPGAGNNEQFF.

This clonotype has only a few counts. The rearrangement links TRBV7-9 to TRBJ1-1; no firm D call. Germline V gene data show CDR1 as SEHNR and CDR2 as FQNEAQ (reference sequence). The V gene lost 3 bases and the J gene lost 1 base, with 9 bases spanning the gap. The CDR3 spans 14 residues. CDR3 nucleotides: TGTGCCAGCAGCTTCGATAACCCGAACACTGAAGCTTTCTTT. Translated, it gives CASSFDNPNTEAFF.